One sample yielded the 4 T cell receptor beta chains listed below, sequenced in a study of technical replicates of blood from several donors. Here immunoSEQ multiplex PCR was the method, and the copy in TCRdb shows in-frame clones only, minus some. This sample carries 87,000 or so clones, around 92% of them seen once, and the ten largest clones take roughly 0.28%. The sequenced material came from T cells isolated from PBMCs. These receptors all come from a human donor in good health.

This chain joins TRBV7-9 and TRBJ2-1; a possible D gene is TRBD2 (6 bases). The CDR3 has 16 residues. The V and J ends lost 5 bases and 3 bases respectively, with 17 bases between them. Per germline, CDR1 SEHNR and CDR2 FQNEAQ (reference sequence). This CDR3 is CASSSSVGRFYNEQFF. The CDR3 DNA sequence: TGTGCCAGCAGCAGTAGTGTTGGGAGGTTCTACAATGAGCAGTTCTTC.

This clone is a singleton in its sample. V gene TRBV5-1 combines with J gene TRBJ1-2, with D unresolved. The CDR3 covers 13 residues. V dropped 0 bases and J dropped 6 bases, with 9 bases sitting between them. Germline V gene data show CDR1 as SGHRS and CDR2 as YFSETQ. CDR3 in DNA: TGCGCCAGCAGCTTGGTACCCCGGGATGGCTACACCTTC. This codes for CASSLVPRDGYTF. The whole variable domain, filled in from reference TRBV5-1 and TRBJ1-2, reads KAGVTQTPRYLIKTRGQQVTLSCSPISGHRSVSWYQQTPGQGLQFLFEYFSETQRNKGNFPGRFSGRQFSNSRSEMNVSTLELGDSALYLCASSLVPRDGYTFGSGTRLTVV.

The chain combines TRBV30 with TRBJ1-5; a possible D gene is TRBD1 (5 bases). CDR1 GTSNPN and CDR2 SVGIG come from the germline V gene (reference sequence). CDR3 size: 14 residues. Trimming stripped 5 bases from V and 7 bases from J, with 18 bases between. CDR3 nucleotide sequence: TGTGCCTGGGAGACTGCAGCCCAGGGACAGCCCCAGCATTTT. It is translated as CAWETAAQGQPQHF.

In nucleotides, the CDR3 is TGTGCCAGCAGGGCCGGGACAGGGGGATATCAGCCCCAGCATTTT. Translated: CASRAGTGGYQPQHF. V usage is TRBV6-5 and J usage is TRBJ1-5; 11 bases agree with TRBD1. The germline gives CDR1 MNHEY, CDR2 SVGAGI. The CDR3 spans 15 residues. V lost 6 bases, J lost 5 bases, and 6 bases stayed unmatched.